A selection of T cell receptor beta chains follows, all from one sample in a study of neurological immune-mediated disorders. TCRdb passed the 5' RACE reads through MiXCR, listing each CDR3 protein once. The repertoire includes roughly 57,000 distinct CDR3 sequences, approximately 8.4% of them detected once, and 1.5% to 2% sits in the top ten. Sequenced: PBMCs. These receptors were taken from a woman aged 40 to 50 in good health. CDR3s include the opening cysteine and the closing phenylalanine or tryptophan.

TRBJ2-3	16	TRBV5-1	CASSSLGGHGADTQYF
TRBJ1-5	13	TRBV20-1	CSATDRINQPQHF
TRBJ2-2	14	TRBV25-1	CASNGLADTGELFF
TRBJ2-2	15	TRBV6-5	CASSYSTLNPGELFF
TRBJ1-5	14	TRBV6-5	CASSTRGGNQPQHF
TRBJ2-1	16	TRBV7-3	CASSTYTGGFYNEQFF
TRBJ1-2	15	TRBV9	CASGQGSGHSYGYTF
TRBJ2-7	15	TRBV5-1	CASRIAGEGSYEQYF
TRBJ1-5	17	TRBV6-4	CASNWQGLMRPNQPQHF
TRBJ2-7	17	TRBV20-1	CSASGSSGGIEMWEQCF
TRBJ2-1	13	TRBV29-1	CSPRGANSNEQFF
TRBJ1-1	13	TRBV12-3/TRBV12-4	CASKNVMNTEAFF
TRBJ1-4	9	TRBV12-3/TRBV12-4	CASSPTGTF
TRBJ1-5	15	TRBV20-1	CSASDPRNSNQPQHF
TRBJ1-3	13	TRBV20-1	CSARVSGIDTIYF
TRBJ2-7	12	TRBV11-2	CASGQKSYEQYF
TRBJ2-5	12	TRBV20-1	CSASGPQETQYF
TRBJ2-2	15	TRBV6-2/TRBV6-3	CASSYSLQGIRELFF
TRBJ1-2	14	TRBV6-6	CASSSSGQGKGYTF
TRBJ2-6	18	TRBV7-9	CASSPGLGGAPGANVLTF
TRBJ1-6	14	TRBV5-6	CASSRLVTNSPLHF
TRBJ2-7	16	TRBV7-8	CASSLVPGTGLYEQYF
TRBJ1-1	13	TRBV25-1	CASGHGGATEAFF
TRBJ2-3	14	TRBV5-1	CASSLPGFMVTQYF
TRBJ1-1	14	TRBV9	CASALGQGSTEAFF
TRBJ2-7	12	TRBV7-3	CASSFLSEEQYF
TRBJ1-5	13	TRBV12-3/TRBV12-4	CASTPDGVVPQHF
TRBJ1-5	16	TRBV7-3	CASSLTLWQAWRPQHF
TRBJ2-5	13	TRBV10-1	CASSEGNQETQYF
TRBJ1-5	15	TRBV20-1	CSARFGRYSNQPQHF
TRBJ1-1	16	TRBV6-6	CASRGTFGKSATEAFF
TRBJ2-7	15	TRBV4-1	CASTMSGQAFSEQYF
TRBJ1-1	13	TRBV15	CATSRVENTEAFF
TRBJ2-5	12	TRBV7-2	CASSFNRETQYF
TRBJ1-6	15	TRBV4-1	CASSQVTGPWSPLHF
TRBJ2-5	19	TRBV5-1	CASSLDTWTRLGIQETQYF
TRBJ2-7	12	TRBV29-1	CSGRRGSYEQYF